The 9 T cell receptor beta chains in this list originate from one sample, sequenced in a study of cytomegalovirus exposure and HLA in healthy donors. 60 Vbeta and 13 Jbeta primers were used in PCR. Clones were sequenced by immunoSEQ multiplex PCR, and TCRdb holds only the in-frame ones, with some missing. The sample has nearly 200,000 clones, roughly 81% seen once. The material sequenced was PBMCs. These receptors were collected from a woman in her twenties or thirties in good health and CMV-seropositive.

V and J are TRBV18 and TRBJ2-2; 7 nucleotides agree with TRBD2. Trimming took 2 bases from V and 3 from J; bases not matched to a gene: 3. CDR3 size: 15 residues. Germline CDR1 reads KGHSH; CDR2 reads LQKENI. CDR3 sequence: CASSPALADTGELFF. The CDR3 region has the DNA TGTGCCAGCTCACCAGCTCTAGCGGACACCGGGGAGCTGTTTTTT.

V and J are TRBV30 and TRBJ2-4; a possible D gene is TRBD1 (5 bases). V lost 4 bases, J lost 6 bases, and 19 bases lay in between. The CDR3 spans 15 residues. Germline assignment: CDR1 GTSNPN and CDR2 SVGIG (reference sequence). The CDR3 nucleotides read TGTGCCTGGAATTCCCTTGGCAGGGTCCTAAACATTCAGTACTTC. Protein sequence: CAWNSLGRVLNIQYF.

The gene calls are TRBV6-8 and TRBJ2-2; 10 bases line up with TRBD2. Trimming cost V 0 bases and J 7 bases; bases outside gene matches: 14. Looked up from germline, CDR1 is MNHGY and CDR2 is SAAAGT. This CDR3 has 19 residues. CDR3 nucleotides: TGTGCCAGCAGTTACTCGAGTAGCCGGGAGCGGGGGGGAAGCGGGGAGCTGTTTTTT. This encodes CASSYSSSRERGGSGELFF.

CDR3 bases: TGTGCCAGCAGCCCGATAGGGGACAGGGGGCCCGGGGAGCTGTTTTTT. Translated, it gives CASSPIGDRGPGELFF. The chain employs TRBV11-2 and TRBJ2-2, with TRBD1 matching over 12 bases. Per germline, CDR1 SGHAT and CDR2 FQNNGV. The CDR3 totals 16 residues. The J segment lost 6 bases and the V segment lost 5 bases, leaving 7 bases of the junction unmatched.

This chain uses TRBV7-2 with TRBJ2-3, with D uncertain. The CDR3 spans 12 residues. Trimming shortened V by 4 bases and J by 3 bases, and 5 bases separated the two germline ends. CDR1 is SGHTA, CDR2 FQGNSA, per germline. DNA for the CDR3: TGTGCCAGCAGCTACAGTACAGATACGCAGTATTTT. Its translation: CASSYSTDTQYF.

This sequence joins TRBV5-1 and TRBJ1-4; TRBD1 is a possible D gene (5 bases). V lost 7 bases and J 4 bases, leaving 14 bases between the germline ends. The CDR3 contains 14 residues. The V gene's germline CDR1 is SGHRS and CDR2 YFSETQ. CDR3 in amino acids: CASSPDSYNEKLFF. The CDR3 coding sequence is TGCGCCAGCTCCCCTGACAGCTATAATGAAAAACTGTTTTTT. The complete variable domain, with remaining parts taken from reference TRBV5-1 and TRBJ1-4, reads KAGVTQTPRYLIKTRGQQVTLSCSPISGHRSVSWYQQTPGQGLQFLFEYFSETQRNKGNFPGRFSGRQFSNSRSEMNVSTLELGDSALYLCASSPDSYNEKLFFGSGTQLSVL.

CDR3 region: CASSGGLSYEQYF. In DNA, the CDR3 is TGTGCCAGCAGCGGGGGTCTCTCCTACGAGCAGTACTTC. The chain uses TRBV2 and TRBJ2-7; D possibly corresponds to TRBD2 (6 bases). Germline CDR1 and CDR2: SNHLY and FYNNEI. The CDR3 runs to 13 residues. V lost 6 bases to trimming and J lost 0 bases, with 9 bases between them.

This chain links TRBV2 with TRBJ1-1; 9 bases match TRBD1. This CDR3 is 14 amino acids long. J gave up 3 bases and V 6 bases, and 5 bases lay outside the gene matches. Per the germline V gene, CDR1 is SNHLY and CDR2 is FYNNEI. Here the CDR3 DNA reads TGTGCCAGCAGAAAAAGGACAGGGGACACTGAAGCTTTCTTT. Protein sequence: CASRKRTGDTEAFF.

CDR3 sequence: CASSRRLAGGYNEQFF. The CDR3 DNA sequence: TGTGCCAGCAGCCGTCGACTAGCGGGAGGCTACAATGAGCAGTTCTTC. J is TRBJ2-1 and V is TRBV5-4; 13 bases align to TRBD2. Trimming removed 4 bases from V and 3 bases from J; junction bases left unmatched: 4. Germline values: CDR1 SGHNT, CDR2 YYREEE (reference sequence). The CDR3 totals 16 residues.